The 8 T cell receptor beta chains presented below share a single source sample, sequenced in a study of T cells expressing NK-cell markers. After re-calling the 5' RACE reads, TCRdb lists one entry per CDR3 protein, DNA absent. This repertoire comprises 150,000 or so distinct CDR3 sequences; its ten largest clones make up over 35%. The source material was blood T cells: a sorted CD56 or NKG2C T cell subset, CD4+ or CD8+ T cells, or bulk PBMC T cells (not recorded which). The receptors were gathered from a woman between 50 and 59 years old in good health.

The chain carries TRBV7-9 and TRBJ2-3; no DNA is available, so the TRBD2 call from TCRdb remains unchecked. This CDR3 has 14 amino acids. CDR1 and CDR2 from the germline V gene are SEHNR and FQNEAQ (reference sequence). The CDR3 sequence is CASSGSGTRYTQYF.

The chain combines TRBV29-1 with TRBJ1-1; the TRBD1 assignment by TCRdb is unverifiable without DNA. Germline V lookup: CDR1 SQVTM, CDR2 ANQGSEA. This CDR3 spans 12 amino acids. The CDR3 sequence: CSVEDRGTEAFF.

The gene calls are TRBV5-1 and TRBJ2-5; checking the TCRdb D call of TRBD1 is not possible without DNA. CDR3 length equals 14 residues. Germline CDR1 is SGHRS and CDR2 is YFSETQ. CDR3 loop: CASKPFRTEETQYF. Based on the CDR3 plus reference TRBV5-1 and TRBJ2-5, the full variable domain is KAGVTQTPRYLIKTRGQQVTLSCSPISGHRSVSWYQQTPGQGLQFLFEYFSETQRNKGNFPGRFSGRQFSNSRSEMNVSTLELGDSALYLCASKPFRTEETQYFGPGTRLLVL.

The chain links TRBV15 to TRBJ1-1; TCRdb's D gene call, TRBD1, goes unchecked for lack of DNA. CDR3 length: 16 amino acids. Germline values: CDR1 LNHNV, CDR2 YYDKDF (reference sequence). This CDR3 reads CATSRNAGTVNTEAFF.

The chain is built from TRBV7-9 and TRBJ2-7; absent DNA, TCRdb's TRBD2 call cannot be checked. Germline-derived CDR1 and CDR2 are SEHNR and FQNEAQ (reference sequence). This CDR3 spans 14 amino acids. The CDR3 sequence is CASSLVAEGDEQYF.

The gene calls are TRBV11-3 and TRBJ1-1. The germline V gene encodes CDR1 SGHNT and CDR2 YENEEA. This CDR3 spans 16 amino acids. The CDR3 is CASSPGTADPNTEAFF.

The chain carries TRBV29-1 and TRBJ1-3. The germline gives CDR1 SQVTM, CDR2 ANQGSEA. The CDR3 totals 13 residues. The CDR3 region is CSANSDSGNTIYF.

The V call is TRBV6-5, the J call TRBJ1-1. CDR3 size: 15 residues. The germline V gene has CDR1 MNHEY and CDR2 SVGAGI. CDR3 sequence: CASSLSDGSQDVAFF.